The source of this TCR beta chain is a study of blood T cell repertoires in COVID-19. Study summary: Among Cohort 3 donors, those recovered had two negative PCRs, clearance, or symptom resolution. T cells, B-cell-depleted T cells, or PBMCs provided the cDNA or gDNA that served as material.

The CDR3 consists of 16 residues. After removal of 4 bases from V and 5 bases from J, the junction contained 15 bases not matched to a gene. Germline CDR1 is GTSNPN and CDR2 is SVGIG (reference sequence). In terms of age and location, participants ranged from about 18 to 100 years and lived in about two dozen US areas. Participants had their cohort set by participant-reported clinical history. Data came from immunoSEQ multiplex PCR; TCRdb stores just in-frame clones and leaves some out. Among about 230,000 clones listed, around 85% were seen once. The chain is built from TRBV30 and TRBJ1-2, with 8 bases fitting TRBD1. The sequenced material came from PBMCs or T cells enriched from blood (not recorded which). The TCR comes from a woman aged 45-65 years in a cohort exposed to, infected with or recovered from COVID-19 (not recorded which). The CDR3 region is CAWIPPRTGKNYGYTF. The CDR3 DNA reads as TGTGCCTGGATTCCACCGAGGACAGGGAAAAATTATGGCTACACCTTC.